Listed below are T cell receptor beta chains from one sample, sequenced in a study of a mutant IDH1 vaccine in newly diagnosed glioma. Sequenced by immunoSEQ multiplex PCR; TCRdb stores in-frame clones only, minus some. Of some 30,000 clones in the sample, around 89% are singletons; the top ten hold more than 15%. Which antigens these TCRs recognize remains unknown. This specimen was PBMCs, taken from a glioma patient whose treatment included an IDH1 peptide vaccine. The receptors shown here come from a man younger than 35 with glioma. Both conserved end residues are part of each CDR3. A D gene is named only where the DNA matches it firmly. Some rows mark clone size as missing; the rest say once, few, many or name a class of expanded clone.

TRBV30	NA	TRBJ1-6	NA	CAWMGPPLHF	TGTGCCTGGATGGGGCCACCCCTCCACTTT
TRBV7-9	NA	TRBJ2-2	NA	CASSLGGRTTSQGELFF	TGTGCCAGCAGCTTAGGAGGCAGGACCACCTCCCAAGGGGAGCTGTTTTTT
TRBV25-1	NA	TRBJ1-5	NA	CASSDSGSGQPQHF	TGTGCCAGCAGTGATTCTGGGAGTGGTCAGCCCCAGCATTTT
TRBV6-9	NA	TRBJ2-3	TRBD2	CASSGPLANSTDTQYF	TGTGCCAGCAGCGGCCCACTAGCGAACAGCACAGATACGCAGTATTTT
TRBV14	NA	TRBJ1-2	NA	CASSPQPIDLQGFAF	TGTGCCAGCAGCCCCCAACCTATTGACCTACAGGGTTTTGCCTTC
TRBV5-4	NA	TRBJ1-6	NA	CASSYDNSPLHF	TGTGCCAGCAGTTATGATAATTCACCCCTCCACTTT
TRBV5-4	NA	TRBJ2-5	NA	CASSERNQETQYF	TGTGCCAGCAGCGAACGGAACCAAGAGACCCAGTACTTC
TRBV4-1	NA	TRBJ1-1	TRBD1	CASSTTGVNTEAFF	TGCGCCAGCAGCACCACAGGGGTGAACACTGAAGCTTTCTTT
TRBV4-1	NA	TRBJ1-2	TRBD1	CASSQGLRDRRHGYTF	TGCGCCAGCAGCCAAGGCCTCCGGGACAGGAGACATGGCTACACCTTC
TRBV29-1	NA	TRBJ1-1	NA	CSVQTGSTEAFF	TGCAGCGTCCAAACAGGGAGCACTGAAGCTTTCTTT
TRBV7-2	NA	TRBJ1-2	TRBD1	CATLPGTGVYGYTF	TGTGCCACTCTCCCAGGGACAGGGGTCTATGGCTACACCTTC
TRBV6-5	NA	TRBJ2-5	TRBD1	CASSYSFRGQETQYF	TGTGCCAGCAGTTACTCGTTCAGGGGGCAAGAGACCCAGTACTTC
TRBV7-9	NA	TRBJ2-2	NA	CASRPTADTGELFF	TGTGCCAGCAGGCCGACAGCTGACACCGGGGAGCTGTTTTTT
TRBV29-1	once	TRBJ2-7	NA	CSVESGDSYEQYF	TGCAGCGTTGAATCGGGGGACTCCTACGAGCAGTACTTC
TRBV4-1	NA	TRBJ2-3	NA	CASSQPTGNTDTQYF	TGCGCCAGCAGCCAGCCTACAGGGAACACAGATACGCAGTATTTT
TRBV30	NA	TRBJ1-1	NA	CAWSPGLGNTEAFF	TGTGCCTGGAGCCCGGGCCTGGGGAACACTGAAGCTTTCTTT
TRBV7-6	NA	TRBJ2-2	NA	CASSPNTGELFF	TGTGCCAGCAGCCCAAACACCGGGGAGCTGTTTTTT
TRBV18	NA	TRBJ1-5	TRBD1	CASSSGQGWEPQHF	TGTGCCAGCTCTAGCGGACAGGGTTGGGAGCCCCAGCATTTT
TRBV9	once	TRBJ1-3	NA	CASSPRQSSGNTIYF	TGTGCCAGCAGCCCCCGACAGTCCTCTGGAAACACCATATATTTT
TRBV30	NA	TRBJ1-2	TRBD1	CAWSIGTDYGYTF	TGTGCCTGGAGTATCGGGACAGACTATGGCTACACCTTC
TRBV28	NA	TRBJ1-5	NA	CASSDSASNQPQHF	TGTGCCAGCAGTGACTCCGCTAGCAATCAGCCCCAGCATTTT
TRBV4-3	NA	TRBJ2-2	TRBD1	CASSQVDRPNTGELFF	TGCGCCAGCAGCCAAGTGGACAGGCCGAACACCGGGGAGCTGTTTTTT
TRBV29-1	NA	TRBJ2-3	TRBD2	CSVLAGGSTDTQYF	TGCAGCGTGTTAGCGGGAGGGAGTACAGATACGCAGTATTTT
TRBV5-4	NA	TRBJ2-7	TRBD1	CASRSDRGDEQYF	TGTGCCAGCAGATCGGACAGGGGGGACGAGCAGTACTTC
TRBV29-1	NA	TRBJ1-2	NA	CSVEMGAGRLGYTF	TGCAGCGTTGAAATGGGTGCAGGGCGTCTTGGCTACACCTTC
TRBV18	NA	TRBJ2-1	TRBD1	CASSPGTGDEQFF	TGTGCCAGCTCCCCCGGGACAGGAGATGAGCAGTTCTTC
TRBV10-3	NA	TRBJ2-3	NA	CAISESEGKRSF	TGTGCCATCAGTGAGTCGGAGGGGAAACGAAGCTTT
TRBV5-6	NA	TRBJ1-4	NA	CASSFGDEKLFF	TGTGCCAGCAGCTTCGGGGATGAAAAACTGTTTTTT
TRBV19	NA	TRBJ1-1	NA	CASSIYRNTEAFF	TGTGCCAGTAGTATTTACAGGAACACTGAAGCTTTCTTT
TRBV10-3	NA	TRBJ1-1	NA	CAISDPRQVATEAFF	TGTGCCATCAGTGACCCCCGACAGGTCGCCACTGAAGCTTTCTTT
TRBV5-1	NA	TRBJ1-1	NA	CASRPVGGGTEAFF	TGCGCCAGCAGACCTGTGGGGGGAGGCACTGAAGCTTTCTTT
TRBV7-9	once	TRBJ1-1	NA	CASSPPGGESGTEAFF	TGTGCCAGCAGCCCCCCGGGGGGAGAGAGCGGCACTGAAGCTTTCTTT
TRBV5-1	few	TRBJ2-3	TRBD1	CASSLEGQHTQYF	TGCGCCAGCAGCTTGGAGGGACAGCATACGCAGTATTTT